Listed below are T cell receptor beta chains from one sample, sequenced in a study of T cells after posttransplantation cyclophosphamide. Clones were read by immunoSEQ multiplex PCR, and TCRdb kept only the in-frame ones, dropping some. Altogether around 26,000 clones were found in the sample, and no singletons occur. The sequenced sample was PBMCs. These receptors were collected from a woman aged 50 to 60 in good health, CMV-negative, and a related stem cell transplant donor. Each CDR3 is given with its conserved first and last residue. Fields, in order: D gene, J gene, V gene, clone size, CDR3 DNA, CDR3 protein. D genes are given only for firm matches. Clone size appears in some rows only: once, few, many, or a class for an expanded clone.

- | TRBJ2-7 | TRBV21-1 | few | TGTGCCAGCAGCAAACGGACAGGGGTCACCTGCGAGCAGTACTTC | CASSKRTGVTCEQYF
- | TRBJ2-7 | TRBV4-1 | many | TGCGCCAGCAGCCAAGCCTATCACAGGGCATACGAGCAGTACTTC | CASSQAYHRAYEQYF
- | TRBJ2-5 | TRBV5-1 | many | TGCGCCAGCAGCACGGGGGCTAGCGGCAATCAAGAGACCCAGTACTTC | CASSTGASGNQETQYF
- | TRBJ2-5 | TRBV7-2 | many | TGTGCCAGCAACCCAGTTTCCGGGGGAGAGACCCAGTACTTC | CASNPVSGGETQYF
- | TRBJ1-1 | TRBV6-1 | many | TGTGCCAGCAAGACAGACCGTGAAGCTTTCTTT | CASKTDREAFF
- | TRBJ1-2 | TRBV5-6 | many | TGTGCCAGCAGCCCCCCGGGAAGGGTAGGACATGGCTACACCTTC | CASSPPGRVGHGYTF
- | TRBJ1-5 | TRBV28 | many | TGTGCCAGCAGTTTAAGGGAGGGCCGGCAGCCCCAGCATTTT | CASSLREGRQPQHF
- | TRBJ2-4 | TRBV6-5 | many | TGTGCCAGCAGACGAACCGGGACTTCTTATGACATTCAGTACTTC | CASRRTGTSYDIQYF
- | TRBJ1-4 | TRBV30 | many | TGTGCCTGGAGATCGGGACAAACAAATGAAAAACTGTTTTTT | CAWRSGQTNEKLFF
- | TRBJ2-2 | TRBV6-5 | many | TGTGCCAGCAAGCCACAGGGTGTCACCGGGGAGCTGTTTTTT | CASKPQGVTGELFF
TRBD2 | TRBJ2-1 | TRBV19 | many | TGTGCCAGTAGTACCAGACTAGCGGGGACGGCATACAATGAGCAGTTCTTC | CASSTRLAGTAYNEQFF
- | TRBJ2-7 | TRBV28 | many | TGTGCCAGCAGCCCATCGGGCCAGGGCTACGAGCAGTACTTC | CASSPSGQGYEQYF
TRBD2 | TRBJ2-7 | TRBV27 | many | TGTGCCAGCAGACCGACAACGACTAGCGGGAGCTACGAGCAGTACTTC | CASRPTTTSGSYEQYF
- | TRBJ2-7 | TRBV27 | many | TGTGCCAGCAGTCACGGGACAAGGTACGAGCAGTACTTC | CASSHGTRYEQYF
- | TRBJ2-7 | TRBV5-1 | many | TGCGCCAGCAGCTTAGCCAGGGGGGACTACGAGCAGTACTTC | CASSLARGDYEQYF
- | TRBJ1-1 | TRBV25-1 | many | TGTGCCAGCAGTGTTACAGGGTTGAACACTGAAGCTTTCTTT | CASSVTGLNTEAFF
- | TRBJ1-6 | TRBV30 | - | TGTGCCTGGAGAACCCCCATTGGGGACGGAGGACTGGGGGCCGCCGGGTCGCCCCTCCACTTT | CAWRTPIGDGGLGAAGSPLHF
TRBD2 | TRBJ2-3 | TRBV27 | many | TGTGCCAGCAGTTCCCAAGTAGCGGGAGTGGTAAAAATGCAGTATTTT | CASSSQVAGVVKMQYF
TRBD1 | TRBJ2-7 | TRBV13 | many | TGTGCCAGCAGCACAGGCACAGGGGGCCGTTCTCAGCAGTACTTC | CASSTGTGGRSQQYF
- | TRBJ2-6 | TRBV4-3 | many | TGCGCCAGCAGCCAAGATCACATCTCTGGGGCCAACGTCCTGACTTTC | CASSQDHISGANVLTF
TRBD2 | TRBJ2-7 | TRBV25-1 | many | TGTGCCAGCAGAGCGGGGGGGCCCTTCGAGCAGTACTTC | CASRAGGPFEQYF
TRBD1 | TRBJ1-2 | TRBV5-1 | many | TGCGCCAGCAGCTTGGGACAGGGGGCGATTTCAAGTGGCTACACCTTC | CASSLGQGAISSGYTF
TRBD1 | TRBJ1-2 | TRBV19 | many | TGTGCCAGTAGTCCTGGACAGGGTGGCTATGGCTACACCTTC | CASSPGQGGYGYTF
TRBD1 | TRBJ2-7 | TRBV18 | - | TGTGCCAGCTCACTTGGACAGGGGCTCTACGAGCAGTACTTC | CASSLGQGLYEQYF
- | TRBJ2-5 | TRBV5-5 | many | TGTGCCAGCAGCAGGGGGGGGCAGGGGGCGTTAGAGACCCAGTACTTC | CASSRGGQGALETQYF
- | TRBJ2-3 | TRBV4-3 | many | TGCGCCAGCAGCCAAGGAGGAGGTAGCGTAGATACGCAGTATTTT | CASSQGGGSVDTQYF
- | TRBJ1-5 | TRBV30 | many | TGTGCCTGGAGTGTGGAGGAGAGACAGCCCCAGCATTTT | CAWSVEERQPQHF
TRBD1 | TRBJ1-1 | TRBV7-6 | many | TGTGCCAGCACCCGACAGGGTACGAGATCGAACACTGAAGCTTTCTTT | CASTRQGTRSNTEAFF
TRBD1 | TRBJ1-4 | TRBV5-1 | many | TGCGCCAGCAGCTTGGTTCCCAAAATCAACAGGGGGCGAAATGAAAAACTGTTTTTT | CASSLVPKINRGRNEKLFF
- | TRBJ2-3 | TRBV28 | many | TGTGCCAGCAGTTTTCAGTTTACAGATACGCAGTATTTT | CASSFQFTDTQYF
- | TRBJ2-1 | TRBV18 | many | TGTGCCAGCTCACCGGAGCAGGGACACGTGGGTGAGCAGTTCTTC | CASSPEQGHVGEQFF
- | TRBJ1-1 | TRBV28 | many | TGTGCCAGCAGGGGGCAGAACACTGAAGCTTTCTTT | CASRGQNTEAFF
- | TRBJ1-2 | TRBV6-1 | many | TGTGCCAGCAGGACAGCCAGCTATGGCTACACCTTC | CASRTASYGYTF
- | TRBJ1-4 | TRBV28 | many | TGTGCCAGCAGTTTCGGAGGTACTAATGAAAAACTGTTTTTT | CASSFGGTNEKLFF
- | TRBJ1-2 | TRBV28 | many | TGTGCCAGCAGTATCCCCGACAGGCCCCGGTCGGGCTACACCTTC | CASSIPDRPRSGYTF
TRBD1 | TRBJ1-6 | TRBV30 | few | TGTGCCTGGAGGACGGACAGGAATTCACCCCTCCACTTT | CAWRTDRNSPLHF
- | TRBJ2-7 | TRBV2 | many | TGTGCCAGCAGTGAAGTCAGGGCCCTCGAGCAGTACTTC | CASSEVRALEQYF
TRBD1 | TRBJ2-1 | TRBV4-1 | many | TGCGCCAGCAGCCCCTTGACAGGGACCCTGGGGTCCTACAATGAGCAGTTCTTC | CASSPLTGTLGSYNEQFF
TRBD1 | TRBJ1-5 | TRBV7-2 | many | TGTGCCAGCAGCTTAGGGTGGACAGGGGGAATCGATCAGCCCCAGCATTTT | CASSLGWTGGIDQPQHF
- | TRBJ2-2 | TRBV7-3 | many | TGTGCCAGCAGCTTAAACGGGGGCGGGGGGAACACCGGGGAGCTGTTTTTT | CASSLNGGGGNTGELFF
TRBD2 | TRBJ2-2 | TRBV4-3 | many | TGCGCCAGCAGCCAAGAGGTTTCTAGCGGAAACACCGGGGAGCTGTTTTTT | CASSQEVSSGNTGELFF
- | TRBJ1-4 | TRBV6-5 | many | TGTGCCAGCAGTTACTGGGCCGGTGCAACTAATGAAAAACTGTTTTTT | CASSYWAGATNEKLFF
TRBD2 | TRBJ2-7 | TRBV10-2 | many | TGCGCCACCCGGGGTGGGGGCGAAAGAACCACTAGCGGCTACGAGCAGTACTTC | CATRGGGERTTSGYEQYF
TRBD2 | TRBJ2-5 | TRBV7-3 | few | TGTGCCGGCAGCTTGAGCGGGGGGGCCGGCGGAGGGCAAGAGACCCAGTACTTC | CAGSLSGGAGGGQETQYF
- | TRBJ1-4 | TRBV7-9 | many | TGTGCCAGCAGCCTCGACACCACAACTAATGAAAAACTGTTTTTT | CASSLDTTTNEKLFF